The rows below give T cell receptor beta chains drawn from one sample of a study of blood T cells in healthy people across ages. Via MiXCR, TCRdb re-called the 5' RACE reads, giving one row per CDR3 protein. This table has 790,000 or so distinct CDR3 sequences, approximately 53% appearing once. Sequencing was carried out using blood. Source of these receptors: a man aged 40-49 years in good health. CDR3s include the opening cysteine and the closing phenylalanine or tryptophan. The D gene is left open where the match is weak. Rows may omit the clone size; those that give it use once, few, many or a size class.

TRBV28,TRBJ2-1,NA,TRBD1,TGTGCCAGCATCGCTATCTCGACAGGGGTAGATGGCAATGAGCAGTTCTTC,CASIAISTGVDGNEQFF
TRBV20-1,TRBJ2-1,NA,TRBD2,TGCAGTGCTTCTAGCGGCCAAGAGACCCAGTTCTTC,CSASSGQETQFF
TRBV7-2,TRBJ1-2,few,NA,TGTGCCAGCAGCTGGACTAAACATTCTGGGGGGAGGAACTATGGCTACACCTTC,CASSWTKHSGGRNYGYTF
TRBV28,TRBJ2-7,NA,TRBD1,TGTGCCAGCAGTGCGGACAGGGCCTACGAGCAGTACTTC,CASSADRAYEQYF
TRBV19,TRBJ2-7,few,NA,TGTGCCAGTAGTAGTTCGGGGGCTACGACAGGAATCTACGAGCAGTACTTC,CASSSSGATTGIYEQYF
TRBV15,TRBJ2-3,NA,NA,TGTGCCACCAGCGGTCCTCTGGGGGCAGATACGCAGTATTTT,CATSGPLGADTQYF
TRBV5-1,TRBJ2-6,few,NA,TGCGCCAGCAGCCTGGAACACAGGGTAACCAACGTCCTGACTTTC,CASSLEHRVTNVLTF
TRBV27,TRBJ2-5,once,NA,TGTGCCAGCAGTTTACGAGGCGTAGCGTTCCAAGAGACCCAGTACTTC,CASSLRGVAFQETQYF
TRBV28,TRBJ2-1,NA,NA,TGTGCCAGCAGCCTACCGGTGGAGAATGAGCAGTTCTTC,CASSLPVENEQFF
TRBV7-2,TRBJ2-1,few,TRBD2,TGTGCCAGCAGATTGGCTAGCGGGAGAACGAGTGAGCAGTTCTTC,CASRLASGRTSEQFF
TRBV29-1,TRBJ1-5,few,NA,TGCAGCGTCCTAGGGGCGGGAGGCAATCAGCCCCAGCATTTT,CSVLGAGGNQPQHF
TRBV7-9,TRBJ2-1,NA,TRBD1,TGTGCCAGCAGGGGACTAGGGACAGGGGTCAATGAGCAGTTCTTC,CASRGLGTGVNEQFF
TRBV7-9,TRBJ2-7,NA,NA,TGTGCCAGCGGTTGGGGTACCTACTCCTACGAGCAGTACTTC,CASGWGTYSYEQYF
TRBV20-1,TRBJ1-4,NA,TRBD1,TGCACTACGAAGAGGGGACAGGGAGGAGAAAAACTGTTTTTT,CTTKRGQGGEKLFF
TRBV19,TRBJ2-1,NA,TRBD2,TGTGCCAGTAGTGTTAGCGGGAACTCCAAAGAGCAGTTCTTC,CASSVSGNSKEQFF
TRBV29-1,TRBJ2-5,NA,TRBD2,TGCAGCGTTGAATCCCCACTAGCGGGAGAGGAGACCCAGTACTTC,CSVESPLAGEETQYF
TRBV6-1,TRBJ2-3,NA,NA,TGTGCCAGCAGTGAAGCGCTTCAGGGGTGGGCAGATACGCAGTATTTT,CASSEALQGWADTQYF
TRBV4-1,TRBJ2-7,NA,TRBD2,TGCGCCAGCAGCCAACAGGCGGGGGGACTCTACGAGCAGTACTTC,CASSQQAGGLYEQYF
TRBV4-3,TRBJ2-7,NA,TRBD2,TGCGCCAGCAGCCAAAGTATAGCGGGAGTCCTGTACGAGCAGTACTTC,CASSQSIAGVLYEQYF
TRBV10-3,TRBJ2-5,NA,TRBD1,TGTGCCACCAGGGACAGGTTGGGAGAGACCCAGTACTTC,CATRDRLGETQYF
TRBV2,TRBJ1-1,NA,NA,TGTGCCAGCAGTCAAGGGGAAACTGAAGCTTTCTTT,CASSQGETEAFF
TRBV2,TRBJ2-1,NA,NA,TGTGCCAGCTCGGACCGAGCGGCTGGCTCCTACAATGAGCAGTTCTTC,CASSDRAAGSYNEQFF
TRBV24-1,TRBJ1-5,NA,NA,TGTGCCACCAGTGACCCCGAGTCTAATCAGCCCCAGCATTTT,CATSDPESNQPQHF
TRBV4-3,TRBJ2-1,few,TRBD2,TGCGCCAGCAGCCTCGGGACTAGCGGGGAGTTACAGAATGAGCAGTTCTTC,CASSLGTSGELQNEQFF
TRBV6-2/TRBV6-3,TRBJ2-7,few,NA,TGTGCCAGCAGCCATCAGACCGAGCAGTACTTC,CASSHQTEQYF
TRBV29-1,TRBJ2-1,few,TRBD1,TGCAGCCTCCGCCCCGACGAATGGACAGGGAGGCATGAGCAGTTCTTC,CSLRPDEWTGRHEQFF
TRBV5-1,TRBJ2-3,NA,NA,TGCGCCAGCAGCTCGGACCCGCGGGGCGGGACAGATACGCAGTATTTT,CASSSDPRGGTDTQYF
TRBV16,TRBJ2-7,few,NA,TGTGCCAGCAGCCAATCAAGGAAGCCCTACGAGCAGTACTTC,CASSQSRKPYEQYF